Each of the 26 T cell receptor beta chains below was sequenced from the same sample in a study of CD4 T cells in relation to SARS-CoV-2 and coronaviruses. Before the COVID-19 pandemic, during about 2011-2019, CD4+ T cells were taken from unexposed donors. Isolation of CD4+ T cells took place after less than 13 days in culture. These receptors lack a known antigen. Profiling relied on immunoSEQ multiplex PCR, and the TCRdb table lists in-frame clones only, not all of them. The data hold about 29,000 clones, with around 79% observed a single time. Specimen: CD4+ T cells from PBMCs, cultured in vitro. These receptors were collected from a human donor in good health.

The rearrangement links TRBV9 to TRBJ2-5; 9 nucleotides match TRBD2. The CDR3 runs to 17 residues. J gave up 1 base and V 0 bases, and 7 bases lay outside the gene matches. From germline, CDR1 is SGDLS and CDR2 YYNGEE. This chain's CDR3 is CASSVDPSGGFQETQYF. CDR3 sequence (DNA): TGTGCCAGCAGCGTAGACCCCAGCGGGGGGTTCCAAGAGACCCAGTACTTC.

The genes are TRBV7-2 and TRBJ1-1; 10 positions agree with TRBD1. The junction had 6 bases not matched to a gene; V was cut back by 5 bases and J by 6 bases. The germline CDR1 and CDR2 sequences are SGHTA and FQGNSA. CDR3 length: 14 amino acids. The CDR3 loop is CASSVRDRGAEAFF. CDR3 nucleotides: TGTGCCAGCAGCGTCCGGGACAGGGGCGCTGAAGCTTTCTTT.

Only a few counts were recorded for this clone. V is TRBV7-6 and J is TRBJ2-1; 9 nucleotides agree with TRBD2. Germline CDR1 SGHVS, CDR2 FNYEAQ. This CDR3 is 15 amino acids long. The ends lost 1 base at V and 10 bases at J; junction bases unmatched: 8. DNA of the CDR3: TGTGCCAGCAGCTTAGTGACTAGCGGAGCTGGGGAGCAGTTCTTC. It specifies CASSLVTSGAGEQFF.

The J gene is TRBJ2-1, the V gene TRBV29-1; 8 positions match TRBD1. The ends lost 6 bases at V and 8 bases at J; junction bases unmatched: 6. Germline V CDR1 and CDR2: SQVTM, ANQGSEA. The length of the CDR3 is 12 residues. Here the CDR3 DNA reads TGCAGCGTGGACAGGGATTTCCATGAGCAGTTCTTC. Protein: CSVDRDFHEQFF.

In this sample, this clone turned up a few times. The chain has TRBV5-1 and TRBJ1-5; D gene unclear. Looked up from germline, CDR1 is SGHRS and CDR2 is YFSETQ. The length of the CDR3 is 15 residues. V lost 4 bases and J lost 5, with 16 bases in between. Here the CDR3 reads CASSPDGAKDQPQHF. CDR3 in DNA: TGCGCCAGCAGCCCGGACGGAGCTAAGGATCAGCCCCAGCATTTT.

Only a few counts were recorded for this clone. The CDR3 sequence is CASRGGVSNQPQHF. The CDR3 DNA sequence: TGTGCCTCCCGTGGAGGGGTAAGCAATCAGCCCCAGCATTTT. The chain recombines TRBV10-3 with TRBJ1-5, with D possibly being TRBD1 (5 bases). The CDR3 has 14 residues. V lost 11 bases and J lost 1, with 15 bases in between. Germline loops: CDR1 ENHRY, CDR2 SYGVKD.

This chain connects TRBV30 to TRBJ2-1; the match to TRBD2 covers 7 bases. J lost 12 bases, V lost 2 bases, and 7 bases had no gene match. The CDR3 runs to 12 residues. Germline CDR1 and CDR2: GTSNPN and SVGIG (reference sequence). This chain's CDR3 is CAWSSSGLGQFF. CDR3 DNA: TGTGCCTGGAGTTCTTCAGGACTAGGGCAGTTCTTC.

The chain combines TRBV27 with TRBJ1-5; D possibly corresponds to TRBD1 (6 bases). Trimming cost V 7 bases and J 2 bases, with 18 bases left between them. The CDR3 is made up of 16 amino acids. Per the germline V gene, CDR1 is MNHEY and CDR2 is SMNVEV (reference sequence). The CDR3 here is CASNSLGGMGNQPQHF. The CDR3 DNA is TGTGCCAGCAATAGTTTAGGGGGAATGGGCAATCAGCCCCAGCATTTT.

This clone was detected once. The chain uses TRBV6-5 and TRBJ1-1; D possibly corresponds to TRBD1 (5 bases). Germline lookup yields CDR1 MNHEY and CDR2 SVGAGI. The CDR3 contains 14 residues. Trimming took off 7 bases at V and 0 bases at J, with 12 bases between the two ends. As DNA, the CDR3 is TGTGCCAGCACCACCACCAGGGTGAACACTGAAGCTTTCTTT. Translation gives CASTTTRVNTEAFF.

The CDR3 sequence: CAIYGQTYGYTF. As DNA, the CDR3 is TGTGCCATCTACGGACAGACCTATGGCTACACCTTC. The chain employs TRBV19 and TRBJ1-2; possible D gene TRBD1, 6 bases. Trimming removed 10 bases from V and 4 bases from J, with 13 bases in between. Germline V gene data show CDR1 as LNHDA and CDR2 as SQIVND (reference sequence). The CDR3 contains 12 residues.

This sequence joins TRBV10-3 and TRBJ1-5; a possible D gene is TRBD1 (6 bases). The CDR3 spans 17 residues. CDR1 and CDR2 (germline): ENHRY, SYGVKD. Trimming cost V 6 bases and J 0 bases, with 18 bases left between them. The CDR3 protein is CAISGGPRSNSNQPQHF. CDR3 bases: TGTGCCATCAGCGGGGGCCCCAGGAGTAATAGCAATCAGCCCCAGCATTTT.

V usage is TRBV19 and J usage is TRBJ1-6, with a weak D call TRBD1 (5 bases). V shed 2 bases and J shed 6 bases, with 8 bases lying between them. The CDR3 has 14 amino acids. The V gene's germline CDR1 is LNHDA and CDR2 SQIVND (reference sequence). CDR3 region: CASSITGGNSPLHF. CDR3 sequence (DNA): TGTGCCAGTAGTATAACCGGGGGTAATTCACCCCTCCACTTT. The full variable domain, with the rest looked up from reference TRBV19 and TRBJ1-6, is DGGITQSPKYLFRKEGQNVTLSCEQNLNHDAMYWYRQDPGQGLRLIYYSQIVNDFQKGDIAEGYSVSREKKESFPLTVTSAQKNPTAFYLCASSITGGNSPLHFGNGTRLTVT.

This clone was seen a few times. The CDR3 is CASSRGAGQGNYEQYF. DNA of the CDR3: TGCGCCAGCAGCAGGGGGGCCGGACAAGGCAACTACGAGCAGTACTTC. This chain joins TRBV23-1 and TRBJ2-7, with a weak D call TRBD1 (7 bases). TRBV23-1 qualifies as an ORF whose function is uncertain. V dropped 6 bases and J dropped 3 bases, with 21 bases sitting between them. This CDR3 has 16 amino acids.

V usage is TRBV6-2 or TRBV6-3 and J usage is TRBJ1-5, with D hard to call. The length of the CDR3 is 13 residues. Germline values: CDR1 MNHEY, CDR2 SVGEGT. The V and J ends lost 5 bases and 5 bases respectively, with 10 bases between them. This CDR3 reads CASSLRLHQPQHF. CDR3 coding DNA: TGTGCCAGCAGTCTAAGATTACATCAGCCCCAGCATTTT.

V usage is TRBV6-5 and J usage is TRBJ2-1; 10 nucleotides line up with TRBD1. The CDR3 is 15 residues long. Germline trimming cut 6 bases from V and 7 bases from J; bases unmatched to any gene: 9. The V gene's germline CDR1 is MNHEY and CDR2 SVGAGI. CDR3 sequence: CASSQDLDRGNEQFF. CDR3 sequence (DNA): TGTGCCAGCAGCCAAGATTTGGACAGGGGGAATGAGCAGTTCTTC.

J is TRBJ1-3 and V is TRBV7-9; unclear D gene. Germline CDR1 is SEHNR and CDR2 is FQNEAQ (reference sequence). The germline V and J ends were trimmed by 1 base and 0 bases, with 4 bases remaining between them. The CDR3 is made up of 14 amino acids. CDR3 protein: CASSLGGSGNTIYF. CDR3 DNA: TGTGCCAGCAGCTTAGGAGGCTCTGGAAACACCATATATTTT. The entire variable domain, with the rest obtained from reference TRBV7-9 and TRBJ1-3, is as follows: DTGVSQNPRHKITKRGQNVTFRCDPISEHNRLYWYRQTLGQGPEFLTYFQNEAQLEKSRLLSDRFSAERPKGSFSTLEIQRTEQGDSAMYLCASSLGGSGNTIYFGEGSWLTVV.

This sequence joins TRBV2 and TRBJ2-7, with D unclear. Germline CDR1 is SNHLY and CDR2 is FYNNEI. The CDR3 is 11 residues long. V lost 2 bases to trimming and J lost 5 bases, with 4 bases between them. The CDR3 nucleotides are TGTGCCAGCAGTGAAATCCACGAGCAGTACTTC. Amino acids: CASSEIHEQYF.

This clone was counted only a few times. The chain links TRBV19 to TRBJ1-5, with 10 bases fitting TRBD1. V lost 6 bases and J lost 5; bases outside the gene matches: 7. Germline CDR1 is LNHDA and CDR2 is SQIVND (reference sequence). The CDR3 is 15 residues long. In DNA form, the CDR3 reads TGTGCCAGTAGAACGACAGGGGGCTTTCATCAGCCCCAGCATTTT. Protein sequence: CASRTTGGFHQPQHF. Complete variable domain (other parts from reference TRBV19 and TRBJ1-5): DGGITQSPKYLFRKEGQNVTLSCEQNLNHDAMYWYRQDPGQGLRLIYYSQIVNDFQKGDIAEGYSVSREKKESFPLTVTSAQKNPTAFYLCASRTTGGFHQPQHFGDGTRLSIL.

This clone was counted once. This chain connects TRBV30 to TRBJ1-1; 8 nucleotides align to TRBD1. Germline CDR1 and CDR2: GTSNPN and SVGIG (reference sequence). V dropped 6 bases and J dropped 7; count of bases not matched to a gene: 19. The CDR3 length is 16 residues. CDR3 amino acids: CACFPPPGGGRSEAFF. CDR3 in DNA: TGTGCCTGTTTCCCCCCCCCAGGGGGCGGCCGCAGTGAAGCTTTCTTT. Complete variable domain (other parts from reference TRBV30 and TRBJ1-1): SQTIHQWPATLVQPVGSPLSLECTVEGTSNPNLYWYRQAAGRGLQLLFYSVGIGQISSEVPQNLSASRPQDRQFILSSKKLLLSDSGFYLCACFPPPGGGRSEAFFGQGTRLTVV.

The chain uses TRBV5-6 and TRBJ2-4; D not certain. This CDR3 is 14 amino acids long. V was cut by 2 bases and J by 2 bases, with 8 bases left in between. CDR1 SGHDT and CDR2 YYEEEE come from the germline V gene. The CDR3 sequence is CASSFLGTKNIQYF. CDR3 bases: TGTGCCAGCAGCTTTTTAGGGACCAAAAACATTCAGTACTTC. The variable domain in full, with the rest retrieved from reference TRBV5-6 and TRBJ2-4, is DAGVTQSPTHLIKTRGQQVTLRCSPKSGHDTVSWYQQALGQGPQFIFQYYEEEERQRGNFPDRFSGHQFPNYSSELNVNALLLGDSALYLCASSFLGTKNIQYFGAGTRLSVL.

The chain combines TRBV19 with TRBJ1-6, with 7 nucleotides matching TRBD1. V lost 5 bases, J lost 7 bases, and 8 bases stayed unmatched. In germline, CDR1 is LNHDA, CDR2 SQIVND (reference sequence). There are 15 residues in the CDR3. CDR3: CASSYETGRNSPLHF. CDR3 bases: TGTGCCAGTAGTTACGAGACAGGGCGAAATTCACCCCTCCACTTT.

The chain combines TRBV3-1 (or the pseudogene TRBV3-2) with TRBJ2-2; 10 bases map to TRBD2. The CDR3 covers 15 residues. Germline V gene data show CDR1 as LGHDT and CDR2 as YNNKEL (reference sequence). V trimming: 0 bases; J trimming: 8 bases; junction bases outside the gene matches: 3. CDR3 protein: CASSQDPSGRGELFF. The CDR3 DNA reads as TGTGCCAGCAGCCAAGATCCTAGCGGGAGAGGGGAGCTGTTTTTT.

The chain's CDR3 is CASAEGEKLFF. CDR3 sequence (DNA): TGTGCCAGCGCCGAGGGTGAAAAACTGTTTTTT. The chain links TRBV27 to TRBJ1-4; D is unclear. This CDR3 is 11 amino acids long. Trimming pared 8 bases from V and 7 bases from J, leaving 8 bases between. CDR1 is MNHEY, CDR2 SMNVEV, per germline (reference sequence).

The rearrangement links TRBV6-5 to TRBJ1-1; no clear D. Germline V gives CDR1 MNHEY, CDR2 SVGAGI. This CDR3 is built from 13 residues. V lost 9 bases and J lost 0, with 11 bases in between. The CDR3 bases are TGTGCCAGTTTCGAGACGATGAACACTGAAGCTTTCTTT. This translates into CASFETMNTEAFF.

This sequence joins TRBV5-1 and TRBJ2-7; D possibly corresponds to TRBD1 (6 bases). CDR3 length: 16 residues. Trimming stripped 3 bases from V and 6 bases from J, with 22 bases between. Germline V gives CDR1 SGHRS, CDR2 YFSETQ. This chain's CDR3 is CASSSLSQGPGGEQYF. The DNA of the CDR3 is TGCGCCAGCAGCTCCCTCTCACAGGGACCGGGCGGCGAGCAGTACTTC.

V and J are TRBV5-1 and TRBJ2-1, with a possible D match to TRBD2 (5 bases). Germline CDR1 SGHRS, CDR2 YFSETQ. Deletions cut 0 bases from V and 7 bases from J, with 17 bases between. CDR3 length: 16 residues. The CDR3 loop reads CASSLDPGSPTNEQFF. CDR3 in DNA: TGCGCCAGCAGCTTGGATCCGGGATCCCCCACGAATGAGCAGTTCTTC.